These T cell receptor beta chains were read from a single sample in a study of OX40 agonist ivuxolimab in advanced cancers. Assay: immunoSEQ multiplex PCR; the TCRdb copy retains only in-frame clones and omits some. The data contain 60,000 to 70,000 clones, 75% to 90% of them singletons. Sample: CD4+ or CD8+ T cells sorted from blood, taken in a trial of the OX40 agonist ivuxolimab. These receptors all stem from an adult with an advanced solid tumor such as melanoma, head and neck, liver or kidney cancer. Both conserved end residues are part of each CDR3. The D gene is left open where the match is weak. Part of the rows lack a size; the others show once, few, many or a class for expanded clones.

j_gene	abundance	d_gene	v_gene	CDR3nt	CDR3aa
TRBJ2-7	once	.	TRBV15	TGTGCCACCAGCAGAGTCGGAGGGAAGAGGGACGAGCAGTACTTC	CATSRVGGKRDEQYF
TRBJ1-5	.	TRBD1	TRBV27	TGTGCCAGCAATTCCCTCGGGACAGGGCTAAGCAATCAGCCCCAGCATTTT	CASNSLGTGLSNQPQHF
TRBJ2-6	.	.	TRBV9	TGTGCCAGCAGCTCCACCTCATGGGCTGGGGCCAACGTCCTGACTTTC	CASSSTSWAGANVLTF
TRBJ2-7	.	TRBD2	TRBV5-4	TGTGCCAGCAGCCCCCCCGGGACTAGCGGGAGGGTGCAGTACTTC	CASSPPGTSGRVQYF
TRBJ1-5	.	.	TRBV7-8	TGTGCCAGCAGCCTTACGACCACCCCTGGTGGGCCCCAGCATTTT	CASSLTTTPGGPQHF
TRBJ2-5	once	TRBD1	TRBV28	TGTGCCAGTACAGGGGGTCTGGAGACCCAGTACTTC	CASTGGLETQYF
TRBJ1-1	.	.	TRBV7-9	TGTGCCAGCAGCTTAGCACGTAATGTTATCACAGAAGCTTTCTTT	CASSLARNVITEAFF
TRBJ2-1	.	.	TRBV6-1	TGTGCCAGCAGTGGAGGTTTCCACTCCTACAATGAGCAGTTCTTC	CASSGGFHSYNEQFF
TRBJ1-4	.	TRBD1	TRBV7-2	TGTGCCAGCAGCTTAGACAGGGGGAGTGAAAAACTGTTTTTT	CASSLDRGSEKLFF
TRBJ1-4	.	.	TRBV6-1	TGTGCCAGCCTACTCTCCGGCCACCCTAATGAAAAACTGTTTTTT	CASLLSGHPNEKLFF
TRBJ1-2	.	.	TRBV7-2	TGTGCCAGCAGCAAGCCCCCCTTTTGGGGCTACACCTTC	CASSKPPFWGYTF